These T cell receptor beta chains were read from a single sample in a study of cytomegalovirus exposure and HLA in healthy donors. Assay used: immunoSEQ multiplex PCR; TCRdb lists only in-frame clones, some missing. This table has about 120,000 clones, roughly 9.9% appearing once. The source material was PBMCs. The origin of the receptors is a man under 40 in good health and CMV-seronegative. Each CDR3 is given with its conserved first and last residue.

TRBV27 CASSSRQAQETQYF
TRBV25-1 CASREPTEVAEAFF
TRBV6-5 CASSYSGGGAFETQYF
TRBV5-6 CASSFPQAYRSGANVLTF
TRBV4-1 CASSQDLGEGDYGYTF
TRBV4-1 CASSQRTSYNEQFF
TRBV28 CASRSGGEGGNQPQHF
TRBV4-1 CASSPYQGSHEQYF
TRBV7-3 CASALTGKTEAFF
TRBV4-1 CASSQAVLAGVPGELFF
TRBV30 CAWSPGTEQDTIYF
TRBV6-1 CASSVRTGNGNTIYF
TRBV29-1 CSVDRSGAGETQYF
TRBV10-1 CASSDGTTEAFF
TRBV2 CASSEGGQGDTEAFF
TRBV5-4 CASSWVAGKQETQYF
TRBV6-6 CASKPRQEPNQPQHF
TRBV18 CASSRSLAGTDTQYF
TRBV11-3 CASSLGFWGDTEAFF
TRBV4-1 CASSQAQTLSGNTIYF
TRBV6-1 CASSAGGGANVLTF
TRBV19 CASSISSGLYNEQFF
TRBV11-3 CASSPNRGLSYEQYF
TRBV28 CASSLPGQGWQPQHF
TRBV10-3 CAISGGQVSSYEQYF
TRBV5-1 CASSPLMTDRGWADTQYF